This T cell receptor (beta chain) was sequenced for a study of blood T cell repertoires in COVID-19. Clones were sequenced by immunoSEQ multiplex PCR, and TCRdb holds only the in-frame ones, with some missing. The sample has 200,000 to 250,000 clones; about 86% are singletons. Grouping used clinical history reported by participants in a survey and questionnaire. This CDR3 has 16 amino acids. The germline V and J ends were trimmed by 7 bases and 0 bases, with 13 bases remaining between them. From germline, CDR1 is SNHLY and CDR2 FYNNEI. The sequence was obtained from a woman in her thirties or forties with acute COVID-19. Sequencing input: PBMCs or T cells enriched from blood (not recorded which). V is TRBV2 and J is TRBJ1-6; possible D gene TRBD1, 6 bases. For the CDR3, the DNA is TGTGCCAGCACCAGAAGGGGGAGCTCCTATAATTCACCCCTCCACTTT. Its protein product is CASTRRGSSYNSPLHF.